Shown below are 26 T cell receptor beta chains from a single sample sequenced in a study of blood T cell repertoires in COVID-19. The assay was immunoSEQ multiplex PCR, and TCRdb's table has in-frame clones only and misses some. The profile shows some 31,000 clones, roughly nine tenths of them singletons. The specimen sequenced was peripheral blood. The source is a man aged 50-59 years with active COVID-19.

The chain has TRBV5-1 and TRBJ1-6; TRBD1 might be the D (6 bases). Looked up from germline, CDR1 is SGHRS and CDR2 is YFSETQ. The CDR3 is made up of 15 amino acids. V lost 1 base, J lost 8 bases, and 13 bases lay in between. CDR3 bases: TGCGCCAGCAGCTTGAATGGGGGCGAGGATTCACCCCTCCACTTT. Amino acids: CASSLNGGEDSPLHF.

The CDR3: CATSRSDTAFLSPLHF. Written as DNA, the CDR3 is TGTGCCACCAGCAGATCCGACACCGCGTTTCTTTCACCCCTCCACTTT. V gene TRBV15 combines with J gene TRBJ1-6; D is unclear. V was trimmed by 2 bases and J by 9 bases, leaving 17 bases between them. Germline values: CDR1 LNHNV, CDR2 YYDKDF (reference sequence). This CDR3 is 16 amino acids long.

The V and J genes are TRBV19 and TRBJ1-2, with D uncertain. CDR3 length: 14 amino acids. V lost 4 bases and J lost 2, with 11 bases in between. In germline, CDR1 is LNHDA, CDR2 SQIVND (reference sequence). The CDR3 DNA reads as TGTGCCAGTAGTAGGTCAGTTACAAACTATGGCTACACCTTC. Translating gives CASSRSVTNYGYTF.

The J gene is TRBJ2-4, the V gene TRBV19; 8 bases are a match to TRBD1. Germline lookup yields CDR1 LNHDA and CDR2 SQIVND (reference sequence). The V and J ends lost 6 bases and 3 bases, in that order; junction bases with no gene match: 13. The CDR3 extends over 17 amino acids. CDR3 sequence (DNA): TGTGCCAGTAGCCCGCCCCAGGGGGCTCTGGGCAAAAACATTCAGTACTTC. This encodes CASSPPQGALGKNIQYF. The full variable domain, in which reference TRBV19 and TRBJ2-4 provide the parts outside the CDR3, is DGGITQSPKYLFRKEGQNVTLSCEQNLNHDAMYWYRQDPGQGLRLIYYSQIVNDFQKGDIAEGYSVSREKKESFPLTVTSAQKNPTAFYLCASSPPQGALGKNIQYFGAGTRLSVL.

This chain links TRBV7-7 with TRBJ2-3; the match to TRBD2 covers 14 bases. V was pared by 5 bases and J by 6 bases, with 7 bases of the junction left unmatched. Germline lookup yields CDR1 SSHAT and CDR2 FNYEAQ (reference sequence). This CDR3 is built from 16 residues. The CDR3 DNA sequence: TGTGCCAGCAGCCCGGGACTAGCGGGAGCATCGGATACGCAGTATTTT. Protein: CASSPGLAGASDTQYF.

V gene TRBV7-9 combines with J gene TRBJ2-7; TRBD2 matches 13 bases. Germline CDR1 and CDR2: SEHNR and FQNEAQ (reference sequence). V shed 4 bases and J 4 bases; nucleotides not matched to a gene: 4. CDR3 length: 15 amino acids. CDR3 sequence (DNA): TGTGCCAGCAGCTGGGGACTAGCGGGGAATTACGAGCAGTACTTC. It codes for CASSWGLAGNYEQYF.

This chain joins TRBV28 and TRBJ1-2; TRBD1 is a possible D gene (5 bases). V was pared by 1 base and J by 5 bases, with 11 bases between. Germline CDR1 and CDR2: MDHEN and SYDVKM. CDR3 size: 14 residues. DNA for the CDR3: TGTGCCAGCAGTTTATCCGGACACCCGTATGGCTACACCTTC. Translated, it gives CASSLSGHPYGYTF.

This chain links TRBV7-9 with TRBJ2-5, with D unclear. The CDR3 covers 13 residues. Germline V gene data show CDR1 as SEHNR and CDR2 as FQNEAQ (reference sequence). V was cut by 2 bases and J by 1 base, with 5 bases left in between. The CDR3 sequence is CASSLSSQETQYF. Here the CDR3 DNA reads TGTGCCAGCAGCTTATCCAGCCAAGAGACCCAGTACTTC.

The chain combines TRBV2 with TRBJ1-1, with a weak D call TRBD1 (5 bases). From germline, CDR1 is SNHLY and CDR2 FYNNEI. The CDR3 is 11 amino acids. V shed 11 bases and J shed 0 bases, with 7 bases lying between them. CDR3 nucleotides: TGTGCCGGGGCCATGAACACTGAAGCTTTCTTT. Protein sequence: CAGAMNTEAFF.

This clone was recorded once. V and J are TRBV30 and TRBJ2-3; 7 nucleotides line up with TRBD2. Germline CDR1 GTSNPN, CDR2 SVGIG (reference sequence). The CDR3 spans 10 residues. V trimming: 8 bases; J trimming: 13 bases; junction bases outside the gene matches: 9. CDR3 amino acids: CAVGGFSEYF. CDR3 bases: TGTGCCGTGGGGGGGTTTTCAGAGTATTTT.

This clone was observed a handful of times. The chain uses TRBV27 and TRBJ2-2, with D perhaps TRBD1 (6 bases). Trimming removed 4 bases from V and 3 bases from J, with 9 bases in between. This CDR3 spans 14 amino acids. Germline V CDR1 and CDR2: MNHEY, SMNVEV (reference sequence). CDR3 coding DNA: TGTGCCAGCAGTTACTCAGGGGACACCGGGGAGCTGTTTTTT. Protein product: CASSYSGDTGELFF.

The chain has TRBV29-1 and TRBJ2-1, with a weak D call TRBD2 (6 bases). V lost 4 bases and J lost 5, with 33 bases in between. CDR3 length: 20 amino acids. The V gene's germline CDR1 is SQVTM and CDR2 ANQGSEA. CDR3 amino acids: CSVGFSPVWSRDGRNNEQFF. CDR3 sequence (DNA): TGCAGCGTTGGTTTTAGTCCTGTTTGGAGTCGTGACGGGAGAAACAATGAGCAGTTCTTC.

The genes are TRBV10-2 and TRBJ2-7, with 9 bases aligning to TRBD1. The CDR3 has 14 amino acids. Germline V gene sequence: CDR1 WSHSY, CDR2 SAAADI. Unmatched junction bases numbered 7, after V lost 8 bases and J lost 2 bases. As DNA, the CDR3 is TGCGCCAGCCTCCGGGACAGGGACGCCTACGAGCAGTACTTC. Protein: CASLRDRDAYEQYF.

The chain couples TRBV4-2 to TRBJ1-4; possible D gene TRBD1, 6 bases. Trimming cost V 4 bases and J 4 bases, with 10 bases left between them. CDR1 LGHNA and CDR2 YNFKEQ come from the germline V gene. The CDR3 runs to 14 residues. CDR3 in amino acids: CASSRQVDNEKLFF. CDR3 sequence (DNA): TGTGCCAGCAGCCGACAGGTGGATAATGAAAAACTGTTTTTT.

The genes are TRBV6-5 and TRBJ2-7, with TRBD1 matching 7 bases. The CDR3 contains 15 residues. Germline values: CDR1 MNHEY, CDR2 SVGAGI. Trimming at V came to 8 bases and at J to 0 bases, leaving 10 bases not matched to a gene. Written as DNA, the CDR3 is TGTGCCAGCTCACCGACCGGGACAGTCTCCTACGAGCAGTACTTC. This gives the protein CASSPTGTVSYEQYF.

The chain employs TRBV27 and TRBJ2-7; 14 bases line up with TRBD2. J gave up 3 bases and V 4 bases, and 2 bases lay outside the gene matches. CDR3 length: 15 amino acids. The germline V gene has CDR1 MNHEY and CDR2 SMNVEV (reference sequence). The CDR3, as DNA: TGTGCCAGCAGTTGGACTAGCGGGAGGTTCTACGAGCAGTACTTC. This gives the protein CASSWTSGRFYEQYF.

The genes are TRBV25-1 and TRBJ2-1; 9 bases are a match to TRBD1. The CDR3 totals 16 residues. Germline loops: CDR1 MGHDK, CDR2 SYGVNS. The junction had 6 bases not matched to a gene; V was cut back by 6 bases and J by 0 bases. For the CDR3, the DNA is TGTGCCAGCAGGAGCCAGACAGGGGGCTCCTACAATGAGCAGTTCTTC. Amino acids: CASRSQTGGSYNEQFF.

V and J are TRBV12-5 and TRBJ2-5; TRBD1 is a possible D gene (6 bases). Germline V gene data show CDR1 as LGHNT and CDR2 as FRNRAP. Trimming left V 4 bases short and J 1 base short, with 10 bases between. CDR3 length: 14 amino acids. This chain's CDR3 is CASGYRDTQETQYF. The CDR3 DNA follows: TGTGCTAGTGGTTACCGGGACACCCAAGAGACCCAGTACTTC.

This chain joins TRBV20-1 and TRBJ2-1; D is possibly TRBD2 (6 bases). V was clipped by 6 bases and J by 6 bases, with 9 bases between them. Germline V gene lookup returns CDR1 DFQATT and CDR2 SNEGSKA (reference sequence). The CDR3 is 11 residues long. The CDR3 spells CSARRGNEQFF. The CDR3 DNA reads TGCAGTGCCAGGAGGGGCAATGAGCAGTTCTTC.

The rearrangement links TRBV28 to TRBJ1-2; 9 bases line up with TRBD1. This CDR3 spans 15 amino acids. The V gene end was trimmed by 6 bases and the J gene end by 4 bases; junction bases not matched to a gene: 9. The germline CDR1 and CDR2 sequences are MDHEN and SYDVKM. The CDR3 spells CASRTPGQGPYGYTF. The CDR3, as DNA: TGTGCCAGCAGGACTCCGGGACAGGGACCCTATGGCTACACCTTC.

The rearrangement joins TRBV5-1 to TRBJ2-2, with no clear D. Per germline, CDR1 SGHRS and CDR2 YFSETQ. With 1 base removed from V and 4 bases from J, the gap between germline ends came to 11 bases. This CDR3 is built from 15 residues. The CDR3 bases are TGCGCCAGCAGCTTGATTACAGTCGGCACCGGGGAGCTGTTTTTT. Its translation: CASSLITVGTGELFF.

The sample holds a few counts of this clone. The chain employs TRBV5-4 and TRBJ2-7, with D possibly TRBD1 on 6 matching bases. Germline values: CDR1 SGHNT, CDR2 YYREEE (reference sequence). The CDR3 consists of 12 residues. Trimming stripped 7 bases from V and 3 bases from J, with 11 bases between. As DNA, the CDR3 is TGTGCCAGCGGGACATCCGACTACGAGCAGTACTTC. It translates to CASGTSDYEQYF.

Written as DNA, the CDR3 is TGTGCCAGCAGTCCCGAAAGGGGGTCCTATAATTCACCCCTCCACTTT. Translation gives CASSPERGSYNSPLHF. The chain is built from TRBV28 and TRBJ1-6; possible D gene TRBD1, 6 bases. Trimming took 5 bases from V and 1 from J, leaving 12 bases between them. The CDR3 contains 16 residues. Germline V CDR1 and CDR2: MDHEN, SYDVKM.

The rearrangement links TRBV29-1 to TRBJ1-2; D unresolved. The CDR3 length is 15 residues. Trimming removed 4 bases at V and 3 bases at J, with 18 bases between. The V gene's germline CDR1 is SQVTM and CDR2 ANQGSEA. The CDR3 DNA reads TGCAGCGTTGGCCCCACCTCCCCGGGTCACTATGGCTACACCTTC. This gives the protein CSVGPTSPGHYGYTF.

The chain recombines TRBV2 with TRBJ2-3, with 9 bases lining up with TRBD2. This CDR3 has 14 residues. J gave up 6 bases and V 8 bases, and 9 bases lay outside the gene matches. Germline V gene lookup returns CDR1 SNHLY and CDR2 FYNNEI. The CDR3 protein is CASAGTSSGDTQYF. The CDR3, as DNA: TGTGCCAGCGCCGGGACTAGCTCTGGCGATACGCAGTATTTT.

V usage is TRBV29-1 and J usage is TRBJ2-7; weak D call: TRBD2 (5 bases). V gave up 4 bases and J gave up 1 base, with 11 bases separating them. The CDR3 spans 13 residues. The germline CDR1 and CDR2 sequences are SQVTM and ANQGSEA. Here the CDR3 reads CSVGTGGSYEQYF. The CDR3 DNA follows: TGCAGCGTTGGGACGGGCGGGTCCTACGAGCAGTACTTC.